This T cell receptor beta chain comes out of a study of blood T cell repertoires in COVID-19. Across the whole study: Researchers got acute and convalescent COVID-19 samples from the United States, Italy and Spain.

Participants were aged roughly 18 to 89 years, lived in 24 US areas, and enrolled virtually. Authors' data handling: The assay estimated nucleated cells by amplifying reference gene primers. Sequencing used immunoSEQ multiplex PCR; TCRdb keeps in-frame clones, though not all of them. That table supplies the V and J calls and clone size; D and trimming were determined from the DNA. The data show roughly 430,000 clones, with 88% seen just once and roughly 2% held by the top ten. The clonotype comes from a woman in her thirties or forties with acute COVID-19. Material for sequencing was PBMCs or T cells enriched from blood (not recorded which).

The CDR3 spells CASNGQGATYGYTF. The CDR3 region has the DNA TGTGCCAGCAATGGACAGGGGGCAACCTATGGCTACACCTTC. This chain joins TRBV2 and TRBJ1-2; TRBD1 matches at 11 bases. The CDR3 runs 14 residues. Germline V gene data show CDR1 as SNHLY and CDR2 as FYNNEI. The trim removed 7 bases at V and 4 bases at J, leaving 5 bases unmatched.